The TCR beta chain under discussion was sequenced for a study of blood T cell repertoires in COVID-19. Study-wide background: Collection of acute and convalescent COVID-19 samples took place in the United States, Italy and Spain. Sources were T cells, B-cell-depleted T cells, or PBMCs; the material itself was cDNA or gDNA.

Germline V CDR1 and CDR2: LNHDA, SQIVND (reference sequence). The ends were cut back, 0 bases at V and 8 bases at J, with 13 bases in the middle. The CDR3 sequence is 14 residues long. Per the original methods: By means of reference gene primer amplification, nucleated cell counts were estimated. Sequencing used immunoSEQ multiplex PCR; TCRdb keeps in-frame clones, though not all of them. The DNA was the basis for D and trimming; V, J and clone size are from that table. The repertoire holds 100,000 or so clones, with around 90% as singletons. The sample was peripheral blood. This chain joins TRBV19 and TRBJ1-2; no clear D. This TCR derives from a man between 65 and 79 years old with acute or convalescent COVID-19. CDR3 in amino acids: CASSIDREAKGYTF. The CDR3 region has the DNA TGTGCCAGTAGTATAGACCGAGAGGCGAAGGGCTACACCTTC. Combining the CDR3 with reference TRBV19 and TRBJ1-2 gives the whole variable domain DGGITQSPKYLFRKEGQNVTLSCEQNLNHDAMYWYRQDPGQGLRLIYYSQIVNDFQKGDIAEGYSVSREKKESFPLTVTSAQKNPTAFYLCASSIDREAKGYTFGSGTRLTVV.